This TCR beta chain was captured in a study of shared clonotypes between healthy human individuals (dated by TCRdb to the early 2020s). In the study overall: Three men and a couple of women, aged 18 to 49 years, made up the cohort. Different laboratories and diverse techniques were used to prepare libraries and sequence TCR repertoires, to increase sequencing depth and limit assay-specific biases. To estimate repertoire size and how much clonotype sharing occurs between individuals, the study deeply sequenced the blood TCR repertoires of five or six healthy adults. Between about 0.85 and 8.9 billion PBMCs per donor were obtained by leukapheresis.

TCR CDR3 regions were amplified from genomic DNA by multiplex PCR using the deep immunoSEQ assay. For each cell subset, the extracted genomic DNA was distributed evenly across all wells of several immunoSEQ 96-well plates, and each plate served as one replicate. For unsorted PBMC, 300 ng genomic DNA, equal to approximately 30,000 T cell genomes, was loaded into each replicate PCR. Unsorted PBMC genomic DNA was sequenced across ten immunoSEQ deep assay plates. Purified libraries were measured with a Qubit 3.0 fluorometer, size-checked on a Bioanalyzer 2100, and measured again with the KAPA Library Quantification kit. Every immunoSEQ 96-well plate was sequenced on a dedicated single-read 150-cycle Illumina NextSeq 550 flow cell. Regarding the original processing steps: Because the immunoSEQ output held only junctional sequences and lacked quality scores, the filtering could not match the filtering applied to full-length reads. Sequences were annotated with PyIR, a Python wrapper for IgBLAST v1.9, and V/J genes and CDR3 were assigned using IMGT germline references. Reads with weak V/J assignments (E-value above 1e-6), missing CDR3, stop codons, out-of-frame junctions, or ambiguous translated residues were removed. A V3J clonotype was defined by an identical inferred V gene, J gene, and CDR3 amino acid sequence. The percentage overlap between two repertoires was calculated by dividing the number of shared unique clonotypes by the size of the smaller repertoire. Repertoire richness was assessed with RTK rarefaction, the Chao1 estimator, and Recon v2.1 estimates of unobserved clonotypes. TCRdb re-hosts the immuneACCESS table, in-frame sequences only. Its copies lack some clones; in the studies checked, an unresolved V gene accounts for under half of them, and the cause for the rest is not known. That table gives V, J and clone size, and the DNA gave D and trimming. Recorded for this sample are more than 450,000 clones; 75% to 85% of them occurred a single time. Clones ranked in the top ten supply 10% to 15% of the sample.

To note about this clone: Its recognized antigen is unknown. No much larger clone exists at a distance of one base, and base qualities are not known.

The CDR3 goes from the cysteine to the phenylalanine over 14 residues. Just the 42-base CDR3 DNA is kept, in frame starting at base 1. CDR1 is given as SGHDT and CDR2 as YYEEEE, both from the germline V gene. At the junction V is shortened by 4 bases and J by 0 bases; bases outside the gene matches: 3. What the authors observed across the whole study: Pairwise subsampling led to the expectation that sequencing depth would affect the degree of clonotype sharing among donors. The genetic and exposure-history diversity represented was limited by the small number of donors. Only blood was sampled, and tissue TCR repertoires likely differ from those in blood.

Donors were healthy HIV-negative adults with no recently reported acute infections or vaccinations. Every donor was a Caucasian adult residing in Nashville, Tennessee, USA. For unsorted samples, about 90 million PBMCs were counted, and genomic DNA was extracted using the QIAamp DNA Blood Mini kit. Blood was collected by leukapheresis, and PBMCs were isolated by Ficoll-Histopaque density gradient centrifugation and then cryopreserved in liquid nitrogen vapor phase. The sequence came from a woman in her thirties or forties in good health. Some clones in this sample may be carry-over from other donors' samples. The specimen sequenced was PBMCs. Recombination connected TRBV5-6 to TRBJ1-1, with 7 junctional bases fitting TRBD1. The CDR3 region reads CASSVGQLNTEAFF. The DNA sequence is as follows: TGTGCCAGCAGCGTGGGACAGCTGAACACTGAAGCTTTCTTT.